A selection of T cell receptor beta chains follows, all from one sample in a study of Ad26.COV2.S vaccination and SARS-CoV-2 variants. Repertoires were generated with immunoSEQ multiplex PCR, while TCRdb's copy carries only in-frame clones and drops some. The sample consists of 500,000 or so clones, 75% to 90% of them appearing once. The sample consisted of peripheral blood, taken in a trial of Ad26.COV2.S vaccine versus placebo. The receptors here all came from a person aged 18 to 59 who received the Ad26.COV2.S COVID-19 vaccine or a placebo. CDR3s leave out the opening cysteine and the closing phenylalanine or tryptophan.

AISPGQGISGELF | TRBJ2-2 | TRBV10-3
ASTGWVGTQY | TRBJ2-3 | TRBV19
ASSLSADRQAF | TRBJ1-1 | TRBV6-5
ASSADRINQPQH | TRBJ1-5 | TRBV18
ASSLDRGTEAF | TRBJ1-1 | TRBV5-6
ASSKPGAGANVLT | TRBJ2-6 | TRBV11-2
ASSFNWGGATDTQY | TRBJ2-3 | TRBV7-2
ASSPGSPISSDNEQF | TRBJ2-1 | TRBV3-1/TRBV3-2
ASSQQAQSRGTYEQY | TRBJ2-7 | TRBV4-3
ASSSPQGEAF | TRBJ1-1 | TRBV5-1
ASSSRTSGHREQF | TRBJ2-1 | TRBV4-1
ASSEAGQSEKLF | TRBJ1-4 | TRBV2
ASSTSSLGGEQY | TRBJ2-7 | TRBV28
ASRDPPGRKEETQY | TRBJ2-5 | TRBV10-2
ASSQDISQGVASGYT | TRBJ1-2 | TRBV3-1/TRBV3-2
ASSPIRQGAFHQETQY | TRBJ2-5 | TRBV6-4
ASSFRESSGANVLT | TRBJ2-6 | TRBV7-8
ASSLGTGASLPLH | TRBJ1-6 | TRBV5-4